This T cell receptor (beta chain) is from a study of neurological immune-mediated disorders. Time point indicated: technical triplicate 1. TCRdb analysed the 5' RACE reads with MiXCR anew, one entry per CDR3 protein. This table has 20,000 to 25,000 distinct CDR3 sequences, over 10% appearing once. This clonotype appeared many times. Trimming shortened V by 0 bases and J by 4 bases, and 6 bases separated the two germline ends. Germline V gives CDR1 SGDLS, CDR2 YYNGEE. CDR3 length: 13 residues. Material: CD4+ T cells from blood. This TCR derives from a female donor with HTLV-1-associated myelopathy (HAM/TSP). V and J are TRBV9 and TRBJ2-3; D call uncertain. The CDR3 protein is CASSVVSSDTQYF. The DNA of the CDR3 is TGTGCCAGCAGCGTAGTGAGTTCAGATACGCAGTATTTT.